The rows below give T cell receptor beta chains drawn from one sample of a study of Graves' ophthalmopathy and Graves' hyperthyroidism. TCRdb recomputed calls from the multiplex PCR reads with MiXCR, one row per CDR3 protein. Altogether approximately 1.2 million distinct CDR3 sequences are present, 35% to 40% being singletons, with the ten largest covering around 10%. Sequencing was done on a sample of peripheral blood or thyroid tissue (not recorded which). Receptor source: an adult man with Graves' hyperthyroidism. Each CDR3 is given with its conserved first and last residue. Each record gives: CDR3 DNA, CDR3 protein, clone size, V gene, J gene, D gene. A D gene is named only where the DNA matches it firmly. Not every row has a clone size; where given, it reads once, few, many or a size class.

TGTGCCAGCAGACCCAGCGGTACGGTGGGGGAGCAGTACTTC,CASRPSGTVGEQYF,-,TRBV7-6,TRBJ2-7,-
TGTGCCAGTAATACCGGACAGCGTGTGGGGGGAAACTATGGCTACACCTTC,CASNTGQRVGGNYGYTF,-,TRBV19,TRBJ1-2,-
TGTGCCACCAGCAGGACGGGTAGGGCGAACACTGAAGCTTTCTTT,CATSRTGRANTEAFF,-,TRBV15,TRBJ1-1,-
TGTGCCAGCAGCGAGGACAGGAGAGACTACGAGCAGTACTTC,CASSEDRRDYEQYF,many,TRBV13,TRBJ2-7,TRBD1
TGTGCCAGCAGCCAACCAGAATCTGGGGCCAACGTCCTGACTTTC,CASSQPESGANVLTF,many,TRBV7-9,TRBJ2-6,-
TGTGCCATCAGTGAGGCGGGAGGTGACGAGCAGTACTTC,CAISEAGGDEQYF,many,TRBV10-3,TRBJ2-7,TRBD2
TGTGCCAGCAGCTTGGTGGCTAGCGAGACCTACGAGCAGTACTTC,CASSLVASETYEQYF,-,TRBV5-6,TRBJ2-7,-
TGTGCCAGCATACAGGGGGATGGTGGCTACGAGCAGTACTTC,CASIQGDGGYEQYF,-,TRBV2,TRBJ2-7,TRBD1
TGTGCCAGCAGGGTCATGAACACTGAAGCTTTCTTT,CASRVMNTEAFF,many,TRBV2,TRBJ1-1,-
TGTGCCAGCAGCCAAGAAGGTAGAATCACTGAAGCTTTCTTT,CASSQEGRITEAFF,-,TRBV3-1,TRBJ1-1,-
TGTGCCAGCAGCTTAGAACTCAGGGGTCCCTACGAGCAGTACTTC,CASSLELRGPYEQYF,few,TRBV7-8,TRBJ2-7,-
TGTGCCAGCAGTGAAAGGGGCGGGAAGCAGACCCAGTACTTC,CASSERGGKQTQYF,many,TRBV6-1,TRBJ2-5,-
TGTGCCAGCAGTAAGCAGGGGATTAAGAACTATGGCTACACCTTC,CASSKQGIKNYGYTF,few,TRBV27,TRBJ1-2,-
TGCGCCAGCAGCACAAGCGGGGTTAGCTACGAGCAGTACTTC,CASSTSGVSYEQYF,-,TRBV5-1,TRBJ2-7,TRBD2
TGCAGTGCCCCAAAGGAGGGACTAGTAAACCGACGCGAGCAGTACTTC,CSAPKEGLVNRREQYF,many,TRBV20-1,TRBJ2-7,TRBD2
TGTGCCAGCAGCGTAGGAGGAGCGGGAGGTAACACCGGGGAGCTGTTTTTT,CASSVGGAGGNTGELFF,-,TRBV5-1,TRBJ2-2,TRBD2
TGTGCCAGCAGCGCTGGTCCCAAAGGACAGAACTATGGCTACACCTTC,CASSAGPKGQNYGYTF,many,TRBV9,TRBJ1-2,-
TGTGCCAGTAGTCCGGACAGCCCGCAGTTTGAGACCCAGTACTTC,CASSPDSPQFETQYF,-,TRBV19,TRBJ2-5,-
TGTGCCAGCAGCTTAGACAGGGGCAACTACGAGCAGTACTTC,CASSLDRGNYEQYF,many,TRBV7-6,TRBJ2-7,TRBD1
TGTGCCAGCAGCCGGACAGGGGCCTTCGGAAAACTGTTTTTT,CASSRTGAFGKLFF,-,TRBV5-6,TRBJ1-4,TRBD1
TGTGCCATCAGTGAGTCTGAGGGCAGGATGACTGAAGCTTTCTTT,CAISESEGRMTEAFF,-,TRBV10-3,TRBJ1-1,-
TGTGCCAGCACGGAAGGAGGCTACAATGAGCAGTTCTTC,CASTEGGYNEQFF,-,TRBV2,TRBJ2-1,-
TGCAGTGCTAGCGTAGGACACAATCAGCCCCAGCATTTT,CSASVGHNQPQHF,many,TRBV20-1,TRBJ1-5,-
TGCAGTGCTAGACGTCCGGGACACCCCTACGAGCAGTACTTC,CSARRPGHPYEQYF,few,TRBV20-1,TRBJ2-7,-
TGTGCTAGTGCACACAACGGACGGCCATACGAGCAGTACTTC,CASAHNGRPYEQYF,many,TRBV12-5,TRBJ2-7,-
TGCGCCAGCAGCCAAGATCCGGGACAGCCGAACACTGAAGCTTTCTTT,CASSQDPGQPNTEAFF,-,TRBV5-1,TRBJ1-1,TRBD1
TGTGCCAGCAGTGGGCCTTCGGTGGAGACCCAGTACTTC,CASSGPSVETQYF,many,TRBV12-3/TRBV12-4,TRBJ2-5,-
TGTGCCAGCCGTGCCTCTGACAGGGGGCATGGAAACACCTTC,CASRASDRGHGNTF,-,TRBV25-1,TRBJ1-2,TRBD1
TGTGCCATCAGTGAACTAGGGAACTATGGCTACACCTTC,CAISELGNYGYTF,-,TRBV10-3,TRBJ1-2,-
TGTGCCAGCAGCCCCGTCGGGACAGGGGTATTTGAAAAACTGTTTTTT,CASSPVGTGVFEKLFF,-,TRBV7-9,TRBJ1-4,TRBD1
TGTGCCAGCAGCCAGAGGATCGGGAGCAACGAGCAGTACTTC,CASSQRIGSNEQYF,few,TRBV4-2,TRBJ2-7,-
TGTGCCAGCAGTGGGGACAGAACCTACAATGAGCAGTTCTTC,CASSGDRTYNEQFF,once,TRBV25-1,TRBJ2-1,TRBD1
TGCAGCGTTCGTACTAGCTCTGGGGCCAACGTCCTGACTTTC,CSVRTSSGANVLTF,many,TRBV29-1,TRBJ2-6,-
TGCAGCGGTGCAGGGGGGGGGTACCAAGAGACCCAGTACTTC,CSGAGGGYQETQYF,-,TRBV29-1,TRBJ2-5,-
TGTGCCAGTAGCCGCGAAGGGGGCTGGAACACTGAAGCTTTCTTT,CASSREGGWNTEAFF,few,TRBV19,TRBJ1-1,TRBD1
TGTGCCATCAGGACAAACACTGAAGCTTTCTTT,CAIRTNTEAFF,few,TRBV10-3,TRBJ1-1,-
TGTGCCAGCAGCTTGGGGTCGGTCAGGGAGACCCAGTACTTC,CASSLGSVRETQYF,many,TRBV5-4,TRBJ2-5,-
TGTGCCAGCAGTTCGAGGCATACTAGCAATCAGCCCCAGCATTTT,CASSSRHTSNQPQHF,few,TRBV6-2/TRBV6-3,TRBJ1-5,-
TGTGCCATCAGTGAGTTTGGGACAGCTAATTCACCCCTCCACTTT,CAISEFGTANSPLHF,-,TRBV10-3,TRBJ1-6,TRBD1
TGCAGTGCTAGCCTGTTCTTGGCAGGTTCACCCCTCCACTTT,CSASLFLAGSPLHF,many,TRBV20-1,TRBJ1-6,-
TGTGCCAGCAGTTATTACAGGGGAGGAGAGACCCAGTACTTC,CASSYYRGGETQYF,-,TRBV6-6,TRBJ2-5,-
TGTGCCAGCAGCCCGTCGGCAGCAGGATTAAACTATGGCTACACCTTC,CASSPSAAGLNYGYTF,many,TRBV7-9,TRBJ1-2,-
TGTGCCAGCAGCTTAGACCTGGGACAGGGGGCGGTGAACACTGAAGCTTTCTTT,CASSLDLGQGAVNTEAFF,-,TRBV11-2,TRBJ1-1,TRBD1
TGCAGTGTCAATAGTCCGGGTCCCAGCTCCTACGAGCAGTACTTC,CSVNSPGPSSYEQYF,many,TRBV20-1,TRBJ2-7,-
TGTGCCATCAGGAAGGGACAGGGAGATGAAAAACTGTTTTTT,CAIRKGQGDEKLFF,few,TRBV10-3,TRBJ1-4,TRBD1
TGTGCCAGCAGTTCCTTTCAAACAGGGTTTTCGGAAAAACTGTTTTTT,CASSSFQTGFSEKLFF,few,TRBV28,TRBJ1-4,-
TGTGCCAGCAGCTTAGGGAGACAGGGCGAGCAGTACTTC,CASSLGRQGEQYF,many,TRBV7-9,TRBJ2-7,TRBD1
TGTGCCACCAGCAACGGCGCCGGGGGCCTCGAGCAGTACTTC,CATSNGAGGLEQYF,few,TRBV15,TRBJ2-7,-
TGTGCCAGCGGGGAGGGGCCCGTCAATCAGCCCCAGCATTTT,CASGEGPVNQPQHF,-,TRBV6-5,TRBJ1-5,-
TGCGCCAGCAGCTTGGCCGCGGGGACTAGCGGGAACACCGGGGAGCTGTTTTTT,CASSLAAGTSGNTGELFF,few,TRBV7-8,TRBJ2-2,TRBD2
TGTGCCAGCAGCCGAGAAGATATCGGGACGGATAATTCACCCCTCCACTTT,CASSREDIGTDNSPLHF,-,TRBV25-1,TRBJ1-6,-
TGTGCCAGCAGTTACGAGGGGACAGGGAACTATGGCTACACCTTC,CASSYEGTGNYGYTF,many,TRBV6-6,TRBJ1-2,TRBD1